This T cell receptor (beta chain) was observed in a study of cytomegalovirus exposure and HLA in healthy donors. Primers for the PCR totalled 60 Vbeta and 13 Jbeta. Clones were sequenced by immunoSEQ multiplex PCR, and TCRdb holds only the in-frame ones, with some missing. The table has 63,000 or so clones, roughly four fifths seen once. With respect to this clone: The target antigen is unknown.

General study points: The classifier reportedly diagnosed cytomegalovirus status with high sensitivity and specificity. DRB1 showed the most TCR associations and HLA-C the fewest in a later analysis, as rates varied by HLA locus.

This TCR came from a woman aged 30 to 39 in good health and CMV-seropositive. The sample was PBMCs.

The CDR3 region has the DNA TGTGCCAGCAGCTTAGCGGCAGAGACCCAGTACTTC. Its translation is CASSLAAETQYF. This chain links TRBV7-2 with TRBJ2-5; D not certain. V was cut by 0 bases and J by 4 bases, with 3 bases left in between. The CDR3 loop spans 12 amino acids. CDR1 and CDR2 from the germline V gene are SGHTA and FQGNSA. The full variable domain, in which reference TRBV7-2 and TRBJ2-5 provide the parts outside the CDR3, is GAGVSQSPSNKVTEKGKDVELRCDPISGHTALYWYRQSLGQGLEFLIYFQGNSAPDKSGLPSDRFSAERTGGSVSTLTIQRTQQEDSAVYLCASSLAAETQYFGPGTRLLVL.